This T cell receptor (beta chain) was sequenced for a study of neurological immune-mediated disorders. From the 5' RACE reads, TCRdb called clonotypes with MiXCR, one entry per CDR3 protein. The table records approximately 50,000 distinct CDR3 sequences, about a tenth of them present only once. This clonotype has a count of ten or more. This TCR was recovered from a man between 65 and 85 years old with HTLV-1-associated myelopathy (HAM/TSP). Material: PBMCs.

The CDR3: CASRGTGGPTDTQYF. In nucleotides, the CDR3 is TGTGCCAGCAGAGGGACAGGGGGGCCCACAGATACGCAGTATTTT. The chain joins TRBV2 to TRBJ2-3; 11 nucleotides line up with TRBD1. The CDR3 sequence is 15 residues long. CDR1 is SNHLY and CDR2 is FYNNEI in the germline V gene. V shed 6 bases and J 2 bases; nucleotides not matched to a gene: 4.